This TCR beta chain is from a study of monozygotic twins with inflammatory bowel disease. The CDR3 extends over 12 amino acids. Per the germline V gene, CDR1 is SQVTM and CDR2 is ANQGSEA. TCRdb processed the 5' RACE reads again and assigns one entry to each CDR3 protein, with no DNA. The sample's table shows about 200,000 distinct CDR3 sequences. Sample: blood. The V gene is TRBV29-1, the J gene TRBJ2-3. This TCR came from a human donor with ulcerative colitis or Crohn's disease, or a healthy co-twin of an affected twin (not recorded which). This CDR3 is CSVEAGTDTQYF.